These T cell receptor beta chains were read from a single sample in a study of blood T cell repertoires in COVID-19. Clones were sequenced by immunoSEQ multiplex PCR, and TCRdb holds only the in-frame ones, with some missing. The sample gives fewer than 200,000 clones, about 74% of which show up once; 3% is in the top ten. The sequenced material came from peripheral blood. These receptors were collected from a woman of 80 years or more with acute or convalescent COVID-19. Both conserved end residues are part of each CDR3. The order of the fields is J gene, D gene, V gene, clone size, CDR3 DNA, CDR3 protein. A D gene is named only where the DNA matches it firmly. Where a row states a size, it is once, few, many or the class of an expanded clone; other rows omit it.

j_gene: TRBJ2-7
d_gene: TRBD2
v_gene: TRBV5-4
abundance: .
CDR3nt: TGTGCCAGCAGCTTGTGGCTTAGCGGGAGTGGCGAGCAGTACTTC
CDR3aa: CASSLWLSGSGEQYF

j_gene: TRBJ2-5
d_gene: .
v_gene: TRBV24-1
abundance: once
CDR3nt: TGTGCCACCAGTGGCCGGGGGTGGGAAGAGACCCAGTACTTC
CDR3aa: CATSGRGWEETQYF

j_gene: TRBJ1-1
d_gene: .
v_gene: TRBV5-1
abundance: once
CDR3nt: TGCGCCAGCAGCTTGCTTGTGAACACTGAAGCTTTCTTT
CDR3aa: CASSLLVNTEAFF

j_gene: TRBJ1-3
d_gene: .
v_gene: TRBV5-1
abundance: .
CDR3nt: TGCGCCAGCAGCTTGGCGGGAGACTCTGGAAACACCATATATTTT
CDR3aa: CASSLAGDSGNTIYF

j_gene: TRBJ1-4
d_gene: TRBD1
v_gene: TRBV9
abundance: .
CDR3nt: TGTGCCAGCAGCGCCGGGGACAGTAATGAAAAACTGTTTTTT
CDR3aa: CASSAGDSNEKLFF

j_gene: TRBJ2-5
d_gene: TRBD2
v_gene: TRBV3-1/TRBV3-2
abundance: once
CDR3nt: TGTGCCAGCAGCCAAACTAGCGGGCAAGAGACCCAGTACTTC
CDR3aa: CASSQTSGQETQYF

j_gene: TRBJ1-2
d_gene: .
v_gene: TRBV19
abundance: few
CDR3nt: TGTGCCAGTAGTGACGGCGGCGCATTGAGGGGCTACACCTTC
CDR3aa: CASSDGGALRGYTF

j_gene: TRBJ1-3
d_gene: .
v_gene: TRBV7-2
abundance: few
CDR3nt: TGTGCCAGCAGCACCCGACAGCCCCGCCATGGCACCATATATTTT
CDR3aa: CASSTRQPRHGTIYF

j_gene: TRBJ2-5
d_gene: .
v_gene: TRBV19
abundance: .
CDR3nt: TGTGCCAGTACCTCTACCCCAGGTGCGGGACTGGAGACCCAGTACTTC
CDR3aa: CASTSTPGAGLETQYF

j_gene: TRBJ2-7
d_gene: .
v_gene: TRBV30
abundance: .
CDR3nt: TGTGCCTGGAGTGTACGACGACTAAACAGTCACGAGCAGTACTTC
CDR3aa: CAWSVRRLNSHEQYF

j_gene: TRBJ2-3
d_gene: TRBD1
v_gene: TRBV24-1
abundance: .
CDR3nt: TGTGCCACCAGTGATTATGGCAGGGGGACCACAGATACGCAGTATTTT
CDR3aa: CATSDYGRGTTDTQYF

j_gene: TRBJ2-5
d_gene: .
v_gene: TRBV7-9
abundance: .
CDR3nt: TGTGCCAGCAGCCATGGGGCCGCTCGGGAGACCCAGTACTTC
CDR3aa: CASSHGAARETQYF

j_gene: TRBJ1-1
d_gene: .
v_gene: TRBV28
abundance: .
CDR3nt: TGTGCCAGCAGTTTGCGGGATTTGAAAGCTTTCTTT
CDR3aa: CASSLRDLKAFF

j_gene: TRBJ1-1
d_gene: TRBD1
v_gene: TRBV28
abundance: few
CDR3nt: TGTGCCAGCAGTGTGACAGGGGGCATGAACACTGAAGCTTTCTTT
CDR3aa: CASSVTGGMNTEAFF

j_gene: TRBJ1-3
d_gene: TRBD1
v_gene: TRBV6-2/TRBV6-3
abundance: .
CDR3nt: TGTGCCAGCAGTCGACAGGGTTCGTGGGGAAACACCATATATTTT
CDR3aa: CASSRQGSWGNTIYF

j_gene: TRBJ2-1
d_gene: .
v_gene: TRBV2
abundance: .
CDR3nt: TGTGCCAGCAGTGAAGGGAGAGCGTTTATATCAAACGAGCAGTTCTTC
CDR3aa: CASSEGRAFISNEQFF

j_gene: TRBJ2-5
d_gene: .
v_gene: TRBV9
abundance: .
CDR3nt: TGTGCCAGCAGCGTAGCCTGGGGCGGACAAGAGACCCAGTACTTC
CDR3aa: CASSVAWGGQETQYF

j_gene: TRBJ2-7
d_gene: .
v_gene: TRBV6-6
abundance: .
CDR3nt: TGTGCCAGCAGCCGACCCCAGCGGAACTCCTACGAGCAGTACTTC
CDR3aa: CASSRPQRNSYEQYF

j_gene: TRBJ2-3
d_gene: TRBD1
v_gene: TRBV27
abundance: .
CDR3nt: TGTGCCAGCAGTTTCAGGGGGCTGGGCACAGATACGCAGTATTTT
CDR3aa: CASSFRGLGTDTQYF

j_gene: TRBJ1-1
d_gene: .
v_gene: TRBV5-1
abundance: .
CDR3nt: TGCGCCAGCAGGCAAACAGAGAACACTGAAGCTTTCTTT
CDR3aa: CASRQTENTEAFF

j_gene: TRBJ1-2
d_gene: .
v_gene: TRBV15
abundance: .
CDR3nt: TGTGCCACCAGCCTCCAGGAAAATGGCTACACCTTC
CDR3aa: CATSLQENGYTF

j_gene: TRBJ2-2
d_gene: .
v_gene: TRBV7-2
abundance: .
CDR3nt: TGTGCCAGCAGCGCCGCCGGGTTCGGGGAGCTGTTTTTT
CDR3aa: CASSAAGFGELFF

j_gene: TRBJ1-6
d_gene: .
v_gene: TRBV2
abundance: .
CDR3nt: TGTGCCAGCAGTGCTGAGACAGCTTATAATTCACCCCTCCACTTT
CDR3aa: CASSAETAYNSPLHF

j_gene: TRBJ2-2
d_gene: .
v_gene: TRBV28
abundance: .
CDR3nt: TGTGCCAGCACCTCTTCCCCGGGGACTGGGGAGCTGTTTTTT
CDR3aa: CASTSSPGTGELFF

j_gene: TRBJ2-1
d_gene: TRBD2
v_gene: TRBV6-2/TRBV6-3
abundance: .
CDR3nt: TGTGCCAGCAGTTACACGGCAACTAGCGGGAGGGCATATGAGCAGTTCTTC
CDR3aa: CASSYTATSGRAYEQFF

j_gene: TRBJ2-3
d_gene: .
v_gene: TRBV28
abundance: .
CDR3nt: TGTGCCAGCGGTGTGGGGGGAGTGACAGATACGCAGTATTTT
CDR3aa: CASGVGGVTDTQYF

j_gene: TRBJ1-5
d_gene: TRBD1
v_gene: TRBV2
abundance: few
CDR3nt: TGTGCCAGCCGACCACTTGGACAGGGGAATCAGCCCCAGCATTTT
CDR3aa: CASRPLGQGNQPQHF

j_gene: TRBJ1-1
d_gene: TRBD1
v_gene: TRBV14
abundance: .
CDR3nt: TGTGCCAGCAGCCCGACAGGGGGCGGAGGTGGCTTT
CDR3aa: CASSPTGGGGGF

j_gene: TRBJ1-1
d_gene: .
v_gene: TRBV5-6
abundance: .
CDR3nt: TGTGCCAGCAGCGGGGGAGGCCGGGTGAACACTGAAGCTTTCTTT
CDR3aa: CASSGGGRVNTEAFF

j_gene: TRBJ2-1
d_gene: TRBD2
v_gene: TRBV4-1
abundance: .
CDR3nt: TGCGCCAGCAGCCAGCCCCCTAGCGGGAGAATGAATGAGCAGTTCTTC
CDR3aa: CASSQPPSGRMNEQFF

j_gene: TRBJ2-7
d_gene: TRBD2
v_gene: TRBV13
abundance: .
CDR3nt: TGTGCCAGCAGCCCCACGGGCGGGAGGGCCGGTGAGCAGTACTTC
CDR3aa: CASSPTGGRAGEQYF

j_gene: TRBJ2-3
d_gene: .
v_gene: TRBV3-1/TRBV3-2
abundance: few
CDR3nt: TGTGCCAGCAGCAAGAGGGAATCAGATACGCAGTATTTT
CDR3aa: CASSKRESDTQYF

j_gene: TRBJ2-1
d_gene: TRBD2
v_gene: TRBV6-2/TRBV6-3
abundance: .
CDR3nt: TGTGCCAGCAGTTATCTAGCGGGAGTACTTGAGCAGTTCTTC
CDR3aa: CASSYLAGVLEQFF

j_gene: TRBJ2-5
d_gene: .
v_gene: TRBV14
abundance: .
CDR3nt: TGTGCCAGCAGCGTTAACACGAAGACCCAGTACTTC
CDR3aa: CASSVNTKTQYF

j_gene: TRBJ2-7
d_gene: TRBD2
v_gene: TRBV5-4
abundance: .
CDR3nt: TGTGCCAGCAGGAGTGGGGCGGGAGGACCCCATGACGAGCAGTACTTC
CDR3aa: CASRSGAGGPHDEQYF

j_gene: TRBJ2-7
d_gene: TRBD2
v_gene: TRBV3-1/TRBV3-2
abundance: .
CDR3nt: TGTGCCAGCAGCCCGCGGGTAGGGACTACCTACGAGCAGTACTTC
CDR3aa: CASSPRVGTTYEQYF

j_gene: TRBJ2-2
d_gene: .
v_gene: TRBV7-7
abundance: few
CDR3nt: TGTGCCAGCAGCTTAAATACAGCCGCCGGGGAGCTGTTTTTT
CDR3aa: CASSLNTAAGELFF

j_gene: TRBJ2-1
d_gene: .
v_gene: TRBV2
abundance: .
CDR3nt: TGTGCCAGCAGGGAGACCATCCGAGGTGAGCAGTTCTTC
CDR3aa: CASRETIRGEQFF

j_gene: TRBJ2-1
d_gene: TRBD1
v_gene: TRBV28
abundance: few
CDR3nt: TGTGCCAGCAGTACCCAGGGACAGGGGGCAGGCAATGAGCAGTTCTTC
CDR3aa: CASSTQGQGAGNEQFF

j_gene: TRBJ1-2
d_gene: TRBD1
v_gene: TRBV19
abundance: .
CDR3nt: TGTGCCAGTAGTCTCCAGACAGGGTCCTATGGCTACACCTTC
CDR3aa: CASSLQTGSYGYTF

j_gene: TRBJ2-7
d_gene: TRBD2
v_gene: TRBV5-1
abundance: few
CDR3nt: TGCGCCAGCAGTAATAGCGGGATCGGCGAGCAGTACTTC
CDR3aa: CASSNSGIGEQYF

j_gene: TRBJ1-2
d_gene: .
v_gene: TRBV27
abundance: .
CDR3nt: TGTGCCAGCTGGACACAGGGTCGAGGCCGTGGCTACACCTTC
CDR3aa: CASWTQGRGRGYTF

j_gene: TRBJ1-5
d_gene: TRBD1
v_gene: TRBV6-6
abundance: once
CDR3nt: TGTGCCAGCAGTATAGTATCAGGGGGGTTACAGCCCCAGCATTTT
CDR3aa: CASSIVSGGLQPQHF

j_gene: TRBJ1-1
d_gene: .
v_gene: TRBV11-2
abundance: .
CDR3nt: TGTGCCAGCAGCTTAGGAGGGGGATTCGGGGTGGCTTTCTTT
CDR3aa: CASSLGGGFGVAFF

j_gene: TRBJ1-1
d_gene: TRBD1
v_gene: TRBV5-6
abundance: few
CDR3nt: TGTGCCAGCAGCTTCCAACAGGGGCTACTGAACACTGAAGCTTTCTTT
CDR3aa: CASSFQQGLLNTEAFF

j_gene: TRBJ1-2
d_gene: .
v_gene: TRBV7-9
abundance: .
CDR3nt: TGTGCCAGCAGCCCCGGGTCAGCACATGGCTACACCTTC
CDR3aa: CASSPGSAHGYTF

j_gene: TRBJ1-5
d_gene: .
v_gene: TRBV9
abundance: few
CDR3nt: TGTGCCAGCAGCCCCGGAGGTCGACATTCCAATCAGCCCCAGCATTTT
CDR3aa: CASSPGGRHSNQPQHF

j_gene: TRBJ1-4
d_gene: .
v_gene: TRBV11-2
abundance: .
CDR3nt: TGTGCCAGCAGCTTAAGCGGAGGTGAAAAACTGTTTTTT
CDR3aa: CASSLSGGEKLFF